A selection of T cell receptor beta chains follows, all from one sample in a study of human T cells and chemical hapten exposure. TCRdb ran MiXCR on the RACE reads and lists one entry per CDR3 protein. The sample records about 110,000 distinct CDR3 sequences, less than 45% being singletons. The specimen was whole blood, collected in connection with sensitization to the hapten diphenylcyclopropenone (DPC). All receptors derive from a man aged 35-49 years with alopecia areata. Some clones in this sample may be carry-over from other donors' samples. Both conserved end residues are part of each CDR3. The D gene is left open where the match is weak. Clone sizes are given selectively: once, few, many, or a class where the clone is expanded.

CDR3nt	CDR3aa	abundance	v_gene	j_gene	d_gene
TGCAGCGTCGGACTAGCGGGAGGGGGCAATGAGCAGTTCTTC	CSVGLAGGGNEQFF	.	TRBV29-1	TRBJ2-1	TRBD2
TGTGCCAGCAGTCCAATACCCCCCTTTGGTAGCGGGAGTACAGATACGCAGTATTTT	CASSPIPPFGSGSTDTQYF	.	TRBV27	TRBJ2-3	TRBD2
TGTGCCAGCAGCCCGGGACAGACAGTCTTAACCTACGAGCAGTACTTC	CASSPGQTVLTYEQYF	few	TRBV12-3/TRBV12-4	TRBJ2-7	TRBD1
TGTGCCAGCAGCACGAGGGGCAATGAGCAGTTCTTC	CASSTRGNEQFF	.	TRBV7-9	TRBJ2-1	.
TGCGCCAGCAGCCAAGACCTCCTATTGACGAATGAGCAGTTCTTC	CASSQDLLLTNEQFF	many	TRBV4-3	TRBJ2-1	.
TGTGCCAGCAGACTAGCGGGTAGATTCCAAGAGACCCAGTACTTC	CASRLAGRFQETQYF	few	TRBV12-3/TRBV12-4	TRBJ2-5	TRBD2
TGCGCCAGCAGCGCGCCCGGGGCGGGCGGCCCGGGTGAGCAGTTCTTC	CASSAPGAGGPGEQFF	.	TRBV4-1	TRBJ2-1	.
TGTGCCAGCAGTCGGATGACAGTTATGGGCACAGATACGCAGTATTTT	CASSRMTVMGTDTQYF	.	TRBV2	TRBJ2-3	.
TGTGCCAGCTCAATGCCCTGGGCGGGAGGCCGCACAGATACGCAGTATTTT	CASSMPWAGGRTDTQYF	few	TRBV28	TRBJ2-3	TRBD2
TGTACCTGGCGGCAGGGCTCTGAAGCTTTCTTT	CTWRQGSEAFF	.	TRBV30	TRBJ1-1	.
TGTGCCATCAGTGAGGATGGGACGGCAGACACAGATACGCAGTATTTT	CAISEDGTADTDTQYF	.	TRBV10-3	TRBJ2-3	.
TGTGCCAGCAGTTGGGAGGGACCCAGGCAGCGAAAGCAGTACTTC	CASSWEGPRQRKQYF	.	TRBV6-2/TRBV6-3	TRBJ2-7	TRBD2
TGTGCCAGCAGCCGTAGTAGGGAGCAGTACTTC	CASSRSREQYF	.	TRBV12-3/TRBV12-4	TRBJ2-7	.
TGTGCCAGCAGAGGAACTTTAGCCGGGACGCACAGTCCGTATTTT	CASRGTLAGTHSPYF	few	TRBV6-5	TRBJ2-3	.
TGCGCCAGCAAGCTTAGGACAGGGGGCACCTACAATGAGCAGTTCTTC	CASKLRTGGTYNEQFF	.	TRBV5-1	TRBJ2-1	TRBD1
TGCGCCAGCAGCCAAGATCGAGACTTCTACACCGGGGAGCTGTTTTTT	CASSQDRDFYTGELFF	few	TRBV4-1	TRBJ2-2	.
TGCAGCGTTGAGCAGGGAGCGAACACCGGGGAGCTGTTTTTT	CSVEQGANTGELFF	.	TRBV29-1	TRBJ2-2	.
TGTGCCAGCAGCCCGACGACAGGGAATAATTCACCCCTCCACTTT	CASSPTTGNNSPLHF	few	TRBV9	TRBJ1-6	TRBD1
TGCGCCAGCAGCTGGACCATGGGAGGGCAGGGGGAGCAGTACTTC	CASSWTMGGQGEQYF	.	TRBV5-1	TRBJ2-7	.
TGTGCCAGCAGCCCAGGACAATCCCCTCCCAATGAGCAGTTCTTC	CASSPGQSPPNEQFF	.	TRBV5-6	TRBJ2-1	.
TGTGCCAGCAGCTTAATGGGGGAGTCGAGTGAGCAGTTCTTC	CASSLMGESSEQFF	few	TRBV7-2	TRBJ2-1	.
TGTGCCAGCAGCCAGAGGGGGACCTTTTCTGACAATGAGCAGTTCTTC	CASSQRGTFSDNEQFF	.	TRBV3-1	TRBJ2-1	.
TGTGCCAGCAGTTTAGTGGCAATGTCCTTGTACGAGCAGTACTTC	CASSLVAMSLYEQYF	.	TRBV27	TRBJ2-7	.
TGTGCCAGCAGTATATATTCCCACTTATCTTACTTC	CASSIYSHLSYF	.	TRBV28	TRBJ2-7	.
TGCGCCAGCAGCTTGGTTGTCGGGAGTGGAGCCGGGGAGCTGTTTTTT	CASSLVVGSGAGELFF	once	TRBV5-1	TRBJ2-2	.
TGTGCCAGCAGTACGCCCTACTTCAGGACAGAAAAGTACAATGAGCAGTTCTTC	CASSTPYFRTEKYNEQFF	.	TRBV28	TRBJ2-1	.
TGTGCCAGCAGCCAATTTTGGACAGGGGGCTTTGGGGCCAACGTCCTGACTTTC	CASSQFWTGGFGANVLTF	.	TRBV3-1	TRBJ2-6	TRBD1
TGTGCCAGCAGCTTAGGTAGCGGGAGGATTTACGAGCAGTACTTC	CASSLGSGRIYEQYF	.	TRBV7-6	TRBJ2-7	TRBD2
TGTGCCAGCAGTTTAGCCGGGACACCACAGCCCCAGCATTTT	CASSLAGTPQPQHF	few	TRBV12-3/TRBV12-4	TRBJ1-5	.